This paragraph covers one T cell receptor (beta chain) sequence. These data belong to a study of blood T cell repertoires in COVID-19. Study details: Spain, Italy and the United States supplied samples that represented acute and convalescent COVID-19. The cDNA or gDNA used as material had been derived from T cells, B-cell-depleted T cells, or PBMCs.

The table came from immunoSEQ multiplex PCR; TCRdb's copy has only in-frame clones and leaves some out. The sample lists some 71,000 clones; 81% were seen once. Sequencing was carried out using peripheral blood. The receptor comes from a woman in her 70s with acute or convalescent COVID-19.

The CDR3 DNA sequence: TGTGCCAGCAGATCCGTTGGGACAGGGATCCCGGAGCAGTACTTC. Amino acids: CASRSVGTGIPEQYF. This chain links TRBV6-5 with TRBJ2-7, with 9 bases that match TRBD1. V gave up 6 bases and J gave up 7 bases; unmatched junction bases: 13. There are 15 residues in the CDR3. Germline lookup yields CDR1 MNHEY and CDR2 SVGAGI.